This entry is about one TCR beta chain. Its cognate antigen is unknown. These data belong to a study of cytomegalovirus exposure and HLA in healthy donors. Study findings and constraints: CMV serostatus was the sole immune exposure data available.

The PCR employed 60 Vbeta primers together with 13 Jbeta primers. The assay was immunoSEQ multiplex PCR, and TCRdb's table has in-frame clones only and misses some. In the table there are under 100,000 clones, around 81% of which are singletons. The germline gives CDR1 MNHEY, CDR2 SMNVEV (reference sequence). This CDR3 is 15 amino acids long. With V trimmed by 5 bases and J by 7 bases, 3 bases remained unmatched. Sequences were obtained from PBMCs. The chain joins TRBV27 to TRBJ2-1; TRBD2 agrees at 15 bases. This clonotype originated in a woman between 65 and 79 years old in good health and CMV-seropositive. CDR3 sequence (DNA): TGTGCCAGCAGTCCCGGGACTAGCGGGAGGAATGAGCAGTTCTTC. It encodes CASSPGTSGRNEQFF.